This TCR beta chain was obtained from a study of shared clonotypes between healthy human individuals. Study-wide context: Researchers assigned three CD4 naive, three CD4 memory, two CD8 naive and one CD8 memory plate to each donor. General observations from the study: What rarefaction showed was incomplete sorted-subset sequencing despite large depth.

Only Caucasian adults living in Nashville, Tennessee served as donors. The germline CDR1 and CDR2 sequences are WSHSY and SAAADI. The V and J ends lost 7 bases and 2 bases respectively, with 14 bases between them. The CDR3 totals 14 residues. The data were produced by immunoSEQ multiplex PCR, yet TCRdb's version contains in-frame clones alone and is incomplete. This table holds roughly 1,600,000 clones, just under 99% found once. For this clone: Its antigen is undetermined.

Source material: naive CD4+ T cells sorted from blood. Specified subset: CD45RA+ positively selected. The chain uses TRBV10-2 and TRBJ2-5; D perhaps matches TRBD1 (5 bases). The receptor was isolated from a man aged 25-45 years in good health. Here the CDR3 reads CASTQTVVQETQYF. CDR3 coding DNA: TGCGCCAGCACCCAGACAGTAGTACAAGAGACCCAGTACTTC.